The rows below give T cell receptor beta chains drawn from one sample of a study of identical twins. TCRdb independently ran MiXCR on the 5' RACE reads; one entry per CDR3 protein. Altogether 450,000 or so distinct CDR3 sequences are present, about 14% being singletons, with the ten largest covering over 0.5%. A further study also used this sample, focusing on yellow fever vaccine responses in identical twins.

Sequencing used CD4+ T cells sorted from blood. Every receptor here comes from a woman aged 18 to 35 in good health. Both conserved end residues are part of each CDR3.

>TRBJ1-1|11|TRBV20-1
CSARRDLEAFF
>TRBJ2-1|13|TRBV4-2
CASSPSGSNEQFF
>TRBJ1-1|12|TRBV7-2
CASSLTVGSAFF
>TRBJ2-7|15|TRBV5-1
CASSLGGNRGAEQYF
>TRBJ2-4|14|TRBV18
CASSPGQGRNIQYF
>TRBJ2-7|15|TRBV2
CASSGLGLAAYEQYF
>TRBJ2-7|15|TRBV7-9
CASSSGTGLNDEQYF
>TRBJ2-1|14|TRBV6-2/TRBV6-3
CASIRDTGIGEQFF
>TRBJ2-1|15|TRBV27
CASSFSAGAYNEQFF
>TRBJ2-4|12|TRBV29-1
CSVRNRGDIQYF
>TRBJ2-1|11|TRBV20-1
CSATSYNEQFF